The present entry profiles one TCR beta chain with its context. The data derive from a study of PD-L1 blockade in urothelial cancer. Across the study: Patients arrived having already received 0 to 3 prior chemotherapy regimens.

Described time point: pretreatment peripheral blood. The table came from immunoSEQ multiplex PCR; TCRdb's copy has only in-frame clones and leaves some out. Of around 70,000 clones detected, roughly 84% appear once; the ten largest clones hold approximately 9.2%. CDR3 size: 15 residues. The V segment lost 0 bases and the J segment 2 bases; nucleotides outside the gene matches: 3. Germline V CDR1 and CDR2: SGHNT, YYREEE (reference sequence). The rearrangement joins TRBV5-4 to TRBJ2-3; 7 bases are a match to TRBD2. The input for sequencing was PBMCs, taken around atezolizumab (anti-PD-L1) treatment. The source of this sequence is a woman between 70 and 85 years old with urothelial cancer. The CDR3 region is CASSLALAATDTQYF. The DNA of the CDR3 is TGTGCCAGCAGCTTGGCCCTAGCGGCCACAGATACGCAGTATTTT.